This TCR beta chain is drawn from a study of tumor and adjacent non-tumor tissue in lung cancer. Study-wide findings and caveats: In normal lung, the top 100 clones were significantly more dominant than in tumor. Tumor tissue had significantly higher TCR diversity than normal lung.

RNA was extracted from bulk tissue without any cell sorting. Remarks on this clonotype: The antigen remains undetermined.

In germline, CDR1 is SGHAT, CDR2 FQNNGV. This CDR3 has 14 residues. V lost 9 bases and J 9 bases, leaving 23 bases between the germline ends. TCRbeta libraries were built with three rounds of nested PCR, modified from ARM-PCR. Via MiXCR, TCRdb re-called the multiplex PCR reads, giving one row per CDR3 protein. The sample lists about 200,000 distinct CDR3 sequences, 60% to 75% occurring once. Sequencing used lung tumor tissue. The sequence was obtained from a man aged 60 to 75 with non-small cell lung cancer. The chain uses TRBV11-2 and TRBJ1-1; possibly TRBD1 for D (6 bases). The DNA of the CDR3 is TGTGCCAGTAGTTTCCCCCTGGGACAACATAAAGCTTTCTTT. Residues: CASSFPLGQHKAFF. The entire variable domain, with the rest obtained from reference TRBV11-2 and TRBJ1-1, is as follows: EAGVAQSPRYKIIEKRQSVAFWCNPISGHATLYWYQQILGQGPKLLIQFQNNGVVDDSQLPKDRFSAERLKGVDSTLKIQPAKLEDSAVYLCASSFPLGQHKAFFGQGTRLTVV.